This T cell receptor (beta chain) was documented in a study of blood T cells in healthy people across ages. The V and J ends lost 0 bases and 9 bases respectively, with 10 bases between them. The CDR3 consists of 14 residues. Germline V gene lookup returns CDR1 SGHDT and CDR2 YYEEEE. Sample-barcoded 5' priming and a J-beta primer mix drove a second PCR of roughly 6 to 12 cycles. A single record per CDR3 protein comes from TCRdb applying MiXCR to the 5' RACE reads. The sample lists under 700,000 distinct CDR3 sequences; approximately 25% were seen once. These data were also reused for a study on T cells of mothers and their children.

The specimen sequenced was blood. The chain is built from TRBV5-6 and TRBJ1-6; D uncertain. The sequence derives from a boy between 10 and 17 years old in good health. The CDR3 DNA is TGTGCCAGCAGCTTGGGGTTTACGGGTTCACCCCTCCACTTT. Its translation: CASSLGFTGSPLHF.